These 7 T cell receptor beta chains were sequenced from one sample in a study of blood T cell repertoires in COVID-19 (dated by TCRdb to about 2020). Receptor amplification or capture employed the immunoSEQ multiplex PCR assay. The table was pulled from immuneACCESS by TCRdb, which kept in-frame rearrangements only. Such tables lose some clones; where checked, under half of the loss comes from unresolved V genes, and the rest has no known cause. Counted in this sample were some 320,000 clones; roughly 86% of them appeared once. Of the sample, 7.8% is held by the ten largest clones. The sequenced sample consisted of peripheral blood. These TCRs come from a woman between 45 and 60 years old who had recovered from COVID-19.

This clone was picked up a small number of times. The V call is TRBV4-1, the J call TRBJ2-1; 13 positions match TRBD2. CDR1 is MGHRA and CDR2 is YSYEKL in the germline V gene. The CDR3 covers 17 residues. Trimming removed 4 bases from V and 7 bases from J; junction bases left unmatched: 10. The CDR3 DNA reads as TGCGCCAGCAGCCCATCATTGACTAGCGGGAGGACGAATGAGCAGTTCTTC. The encoded protein is CASSPSLTSGRTNEQFF.

The chain combines TRBV6-5 with TRBJ1-6, with D perhaps TRBD1 (5 bases). The germline V gene has CDR1 MNHEY and CDR2 SVGAGI. CDR3 length: 11 residues. Trimming took 7 bases from V and 14 from J, leaving 12 bases between them. The CDR3 is CASKQGFSLHF. CDR3 bases: TGTGCCAGCAAGCAGGGTTTTTCCCTCCACTTT.

V and J are TRBV6-5 and TRBJ2-5, with a possible D match to TRBD2 (6 bases). The germline V gene encodes CDR1 MNHEY and CDR2 SVGAGI. V lost 0 bases, J lost 2 bases, and 10 bases lay in between. This CDR3 is 15 amino acids long. The CDR3 spells CASSYSRDRQETQYF. The DNA of the CDR3 is TGTGCCAGCAGTTACTCGCGGGACCGGCAAGAGACCCAGTACTTC.

The chain is built from TRBV7-2 and TRBJ2-5; tentative D call: TRBD1 (6 bases). This CDR3 contains 15 residues. The V gene lost 3 bases and the J gene lost 5 bases, with 16 bases spanning the gap. Germline loops: CDR1 SGHTA, CDR2 FQGNSA. The CDR3 DNA follows: TGTGCCAGCAGCTTGGCAGGGGCGGAGTGGGAGACCCAGTACTTC. It codes for CASSLAGAEWETQYF.

The chain employs TRBV19 and TRBJ1-5; the D gene is possibly TRBD1 (6 bases). There are 14 residues in the CDR3. V lost 1 base, J lost 4 bases, and 8 bases lay in between. Germline lookup yields CDR1 LNHDA and CDR2 SQIVND (reference sequence). CDR3 residues: CASSIGQANQPQHF. The CDR3 nucleotides are TGTGCCAGTAGTATAGGACAGGCTAATCAGCCCCAGCATTTT.

The gene calls are TRBV14 and TRBJ1-2; 7 bases map to TRBD1. V shed 4 bases and J 0 bases; nucleotides not matched to a gene: 5. Germline V gene sequence: CDR1 SGHDN, CDR2 FVKESK. The CDR3 extends over 15 amino acids. CDR3 protein: CASSRTGPTNYGYTF. CDR3 in DNA: TGTGCCAGCAGCCGGACAGGTCCCACTAACTATGGCTACACCTTC. The full variable domain, with the rest looked up from reference TRBV14 and TRBJ1-2, is EAGVTQFPSHSVIEKGQTVTLRCDPISGHDNLYWYRRVMGKEIKFLLHFVKESKQDESGMPNNRFLAERTGGTYSTLKVQPAELEDSGVYFCASSRTGPTNYGYTFGSGTRLTVV.

The V and J genes are TRBV11-2 and TRBJ1-1, with a possible D match to TRBD1 (6 bases). The CDR3 totals 14 residues. CDR1 is SGHAT and CDR2 is FQNNGV in the germline V gene. Trimming shortened V by 5 bases and J by 4 bases, and 14 bases separated the two germline ends. CDR3 loop: CASSPDLGATEAFF. CDR3 in DNA: TGTGCCAGCAGCCCCGACCTGGGGGCCACTGAAGCTTTCTTT. The variable domain in full, with the rest retrieved from reference TRBV11-2 and TRBJ1-1, is EAGVAQSPRYKIIEKRQSVAFWCNPISGHATLYWYQQILGQGPKLLIQFQNNGVVDDSQLPKDRFSAERLKGVDSTLKIQPAKLEDSAVYLCASSPDLGATEAFFGQGTRLTVV.